The clone carrying this TCR beta chain was found a few times. The antigen remains unidentified. These data originate in a study of cytomegalovirus exposure and HLA in healthy donors. Study results and limitations: Confirmation in vitro established that three CMV-associated chains were specific for CMV antigens. Later genetic work tied a missense DCLRE1C variant to beta-chain V and J trimming.

J gave up 8 bases and V 6 bases, and 9 bases lay outside the gene matches. The CDR3 has 14 residues. Germline values: CDR1 SNHLY, CDR2 FYNNEI. Researchers ran the PCR with 60 Vbeta and 13 Jbeta primers. Libraries were prepared by immunoSEQ multiplex PCR; TCRdb keeps only in-frame clonotypes and omits some of them. The data contain 150,000 or so clones, 70% to 85% of them singletons. V and J are TRBV2 and TRBJ1-2; TRBD1 matches 10 bases. The specimen was PBMCs. The TCR comes from a woman in her 30s in good health and CMV-seronegative. The CDR3 nucleotides read TGTGCCAGCAGGGGTCCGGGACAGGGGCAAGGCTACACCTTC. Translated: CASRGPGQGQGYTF. Full variable domain (remainder filled in from reference TRBV2 and TRBJ1-2): EPEVTQTPSHQVTQMGQEVILRCVPISNHLYFYWYRQILGQKVEFLVSFYNNEISEKSEIFDDQFSVERPDGSNFTLKIRSTKLEDSAMYFCASRGPGQGQGYTFGSGTRLTVV.